Sequencing of this T cell receptor (beta chain) was carried out in a study of T cells in Graves' hyperthyroidism and ophthalmopathy. Germline V gives CDR1 SGHTA, CDR2 FQGTGA. CDR3 length: 15 residues. The junction had 18 bases not matched to a gene; V was cut back by 8 bases and J by 11 bases. Study-level points and caveats: Ophthalmopathy cases were set apart from stable hyperthyroidism by a 13 V-J model.

The patients, who ranged from 18 to 65 in age, presented with newly diagnosed hyperthyroidism lasting under 2 months. The blood specimen was taken at initial hyperthyroidism diagnosis, before any ophthalmopathy symptoms. TCR beta CDR3 sequences were amplified from RNA transcripts. The HTBI primer set served for first-round RT-PCR of the TCR CDR3. TCRdb analysed the multiplex PCR reads with MiXCR anew, one entry per CDR3 protein. The top ten clones hold more than 25% of a sample with about 260,000 distinct CDR3 sequences, 25% to 30% of them seen once. In this sample, this clonotype turned up many times. The antigen remains unidentified.

V usage is TRBV7-3 and J usage is TRBJ1-1, with TRBD1 identical over 9 bases. This TCR derives from a middle-aged man with Graves' hyperthyroidism that later progressed to Graves' ophthalmopathy. The sequenced material came from blood. The CDR3 protein is CASSGPGTGLLVAFF. CDR3 coding DNA: TGTGCCAGCTCAGGGCCCGGGACAGGGTTGTTGGTGGCTTTCTTT.